Listed below are T cell receptor beta chains from one sample, sequenced in a study of CD4 T cells in relation to SARS-CoV-2 and coronaviruses. Using immunoSEQ multiplex PCR, the repertoire was profiled, and TCRdb retains in-frame clones only, with some absent. This table holds tens of thousands of clones, about 80% found once. No antigen is known for these receptors. The specimen was CD4+ T cells from PBMCs, cultured in vitro. These receptors all stem from a human donor in good health. CDR3s include the opening cysteine and the closing phenylalanine or tryptophan. The D gene is left open where the match is weak. Not every row has a clone size; where given, it reads once, few, many or a size class.

v_call	j_call	clone_size	d_call	cdr3_nt	cdr3_aa
TRBV6-5	TRBJ1-5	NA	TRBD1	TGTGCCAGCAGGACAGGACAGGCGGGCATTAAGCCCCAGCATTTT	CASRTGQAGIKPQHF
TRBV30	TRBJ2-1	few	TRBD2	TGTGCCTGGAGTGTAGGTAGCGGGAGGTTTGATGAGCAGTTCTTC	CAWSVGSGRFDEQFF
TRBV4-2	TRBJ1-1	NA	NA	TGTGCCAGCAGCCAAGATCTCCAGTTTAATGAAGCTTTCTTT	CASSQDLQFNEAFF
TRBV5-6	TRBJ1-2	medium-sized	TRBD1	TGTGCCAGCGGAACGGGACAGGGGGGTCGGTATGGCTACACCTTC	CASGTGQGGRYGYTF
TRBV5-1	TRBJ1-5	NA	NA	TGCGCCAGCAGACAGGGTAGTGGCAATCAGCCCCAGCATTTT	CASRQGSGNQPQHF
TRBV12-3/TRBV12-4	TRBJ2-1	NA	NA	TGTGCCAGCAGTGTCGGGACACGGCAGTTCTTC	CASSVGTRQFF
TRBV21-1	TRBJ1-5	NA	NA	TGTGCCAGCGGAAAACCGCGGGGCAGACACAATCAGCCCCAGCATTTT	CASGKPRGRHNQPQHF
TRBV30	TRBJ2-5	NA	NA	TGTGCCTGGGCACAGGGTCTGGAGACCCAGTACTTC	CAWAQGLETQYF
TRBV29-1	TRBJ2-7	NA	NA	TGCAGCGTTGCGAGGAATACCAACGAGCAGTACTTC	CSVARNTNEQYF
TRBV28	TRBJ1-5	NA	NA	TGTGCCAGCAGTCAGGGGCCTAATCAACCCCAGCATTTT	CASSQGPNQPQHF
TRBV19	TRBJ2-1	NA	NA	TGTGCCAGTAGTAAGGAGGGTGGTTGGGGTGAGCAGTTCTTC	CASSKEGGWGEQFF
TRBV19	TRBJ1-1	NA	NA	TGTGCCAGTAGTAGCCAGGGAAACACTGAAGCTTTCTTT	CASSSQGNTEAFF
TRBV28	TRBJ2-3	NA	TRBD1	TGTGCCAGCAGTTTTGGGGCAGGGGGCACGGATACGCAGTATTTT	CASSFGAGGTDTQYF
TRBV10-3	TRBJ1-3	NA	NA	TGTGCCATCGGAACCTACGCTGGGGGAAACACCATATATTTT	CAIGTYAGGNTIYF
TRBV21-1	TRBJ1-2	NA	NA	TGTGCCAGCAGCAAAGACGGTGGTTATGGCTACACCTTC	CASSKDGGYGYTF
TRBV7-6	TRBJ2-1	NA	NA	TGTGCCAGCAGCCATTTAATAGTCGGATACAATGCGGAGCAGTTCTTC	CASSHLIVGYNAEQFF
TRBV7-9	TRBJ2-3	few	NA	TGTGCCAGCAGCTTAGAGGGTCCGGGGGCAACGCAGTATTTT	CASSLEGPGATQYF
TRBV5-1	TRBJ2-2	NA	TRBD1	TGCGCCAGCAGCTTGGGCCGGCGGACAGGGCCGTCCGGGGAGCTGTTTTTT	CASSLGRRTGPSGELFF
TRBV11-2	TRBJ2-5	NA	TRBD2	TGTGCCAGCAGCCCGCGGACTAGCGGGAGAGGAGAGACCCAGTACTTC	CASSPRTSGRGETQYF
TRBV4-1	TRBJ2-1	NA	NA	TGCGCCAGCCAGTACCAAAATGAGCAGTTCTTC	CASQYQNEQFF
TRBV7-2	TRBJ2-3	NA	NA	TGTGCCAGCAGTCCTAACGCAGGAACAGATACGCAGTATTTT	CASSPNAGTDTQYF
TRBV28	TRBJ2-4	NA	NA	TGTGCCAGCAGTTTGTCGGGGGATCTCGGCCAAAACATTCAGTACTTC	CASSLSGDLGQNIQYF
TRBV6-5	TRBJ1-1	NA	NA	TGTGCCAGCAGTTACTCGTTCCAGTCTGTCACTGAAGCTTTCTTT	CASSYSFQSVTEAFF
TRBV6-4	TRBJ2-3	NA	TRBD2	TGTGCCAGCACGCAAGAGAGCGGGGGAACAGATACGCAGTATTTT	CASTQESGGTDTQYF
TRBV5-1	TRBJ2-1	NA	NA	TGCGCCAGCAGCTTGAACAATGAGCAGTTCTTC	CASSLNNEQFF
TRBV6-4	TRBJ2-7	few	NA	TGTGCCAGCAGATTTTTGGCAGGGGGGACCTACGAGCAGTACTTC	CASRFLAGGTYEQYF
TRBV11-2	TRBJ2-1	NA	TRBD2	TGTGCCATAGGCGGGAGGGCTACGGGTGAGCAGTTCTTC	CAIGGRATGEQFF
TRBV2	TRBJ2-3	NA	TRBD1	TGTGCCAGCAGTTCCGGGACAGGGACTACGCAGTATTTT	CASSSGTGTTQYF
TRBV3-1/TRBV3-2	TRBJ1-2	NA	TRBD1	TGTGCCAGCAGCCAAACGGGGACAGGGGGCCTGAATGGCTACACCTTC	CASSQTGTGGLNGYTF
TRBV28	TRBJ2-7	NA	TRBD2	TGTGCCAGCAGTCCCTGGACTAGCCCCTCCTACGAGCAGTACTTC	CASSPWTSPSYEQYF
TRBV18	TRBJ1-5	few	NA	TGTGCCAGCTCACGGGGTGGTGACGGAGTCGATCAGCCCCAGCATTTT	CASSRGGDGVDQPQHF
TRBV27	TRBJ1-1	NA	NA	TGTGCCAGCAGTTTCGGGGGTTCTCCAATGAACACTGAAGCTTTCTTT	CASSFGGSPMNTEAFF
TRBV30	TRBJ2-6	NA	TRBD2	TGTGCCTGGAGTGTACTCTGGGGAGGGAAGGTCTCTGGGGCCAACGTCCTGACTTTC	CAWSVLWGGKVSGANVLTF
TRBV30	TRBJ1-1	few	NA	TGTGCCTGGAGACAAAGCACTGAAGCTTTCTTT	CAWRQSTEAFF
TRBV9	TRBJ1-4	NA	NA	TGTGCCAGCAGCGTAGGGAGAGCAACTAATGAAAAACTGTTTTTT	CASSVGRATNEKLFF
TRBV11-2	TRBJ1-1	NA	NA	TGTGCCAGCAGCTTAGATCCCGAATCTGAAGCTTTCTTT	CASSLDPESEAFF
TRBV19	TRBJ1-1	NA	NA	TGTGCCAGTAGGGGTTCCGACAGGCCGCTTCTTGAAGCTTTCTTT	CASRGSDRPLLEAFF
TRBV3-1/TRBV3-2	TRBJ1-3	few	NA	TGTGCCAGCAGCCATACAGGGTCTGGAAACACCATATATTTT	CASSHTGSGNTIYF
TRBV2	TRBJ2-7	NA	TRBD1	TGTGCCAGCAGTGGTGGGACAGGGTTCTCCTACGAGCAGTACTTC	CASSGGTGFSYEQYF
TRBV28	TRBJ1-4	once	NA	TGTGCCAGCAGTTTACAGGGGCCCTACTCTGTTAATGAAAAACTGTTTTTT	CASSLQGPYSVNEKLFF
TRBV11-2	TRBJ1-2	NA	NA	TGTGCCAGCAGCTTAGAGACAAGTCGGGGAGACGGCTACACCTTC	CASSLETSRGDGYTF
TRBV9	TRBJ1-2	few	TRBD1	TGTGCCAGCAGCGTGGGGACAGGGGGCTTTGGCTACACCTTC	CASSVGTGGFGYTF
TRBV9	TRBJ2-1	NA	NA	TGTGCCAGCGCTGCAGGGGACGAGCAGTTCTTC	CASAAGDEQFF
TRBV2	TRBJ2-1	NA	NA	TGTGCCAGCAGTGTCGGCGGGGCCTACAATGAGCAGTTCTTC	CASSVGGAYNEQFF
TRBV9	TRBJ2-1	NA	TRBD1	TGTGCCAGCAGCGTTACCGGACAGGGGTTCGACAATGAGCAGTTCTTC	CASSVTGQGFDNEQFF
TRBV18	TRBJ2-3	NA	NA	TGTGCCAGCTCACCCCCTTCGGCCTCTTTTGGAGATACGCAGTATTTT	CASSPPSASFGDTQYF
TRBV18	TRBJ1-4	NA	TRBD1	TGTGCCAGCTCATTTACGGGGACAGTTAATGAAAAACTGTTTTTT	CASSFTGTVNEKLFF
TRBV11-3	TRBJ2-1	NA	NA	TGTGCCAGCAGCTTACAAGGGTACAATGAGCAGTTCTTC	CASSLQGYNEQFF
TRBV5-1	TRBJ2-7	NA	TRBD1	TGCGCCAGCAGCTTGGGACAGGGAATCTACGAGCAGTACTTC	CASSLGQGIYEQYF
TRBV18	TRBJ2-4	NA	NA	TGTGCCAGCTCACCCTTCGCGGGACGTAGTAACATTCAGTACTTC	CASSPFAGRSNIQYF
TRBV7-9	TRBJ2-7	few	NA	TGTGCCAGCAGCTCCAACTACGAGCAGTACTTC	CASSSNYEQYF
TRBV24-1	TRBJ2-3	NA	TRBD2	TGTGCCACCAGTGATTTAGGAGTTGGAGCGGGAGGTACAGATACGCAGTATTTT	CATSDLGVGAGGTDTQYF
TRBV7-3	TRBJ2-3	NA	TRBD1	TGTGCCAGCAGCTTAAGTGGGACAGGGGGCCCCAATACGCAGTATTTT	CASSLSGTGGPNTQYF
TRBV18	TRBJ1-1	NA	TRBD1	TGTGCCAGCTCATCGCGACAGGGGCCGCCTCATAGTCCTGGCACTGAAGCTTTCTTT	CASSSRQGPPHSPGTEAFF
TRBV10-1	TRBJ2-2	NA	NA	TGCGCCAGCAGGGAAGGGGGCACCGGGGAGCTGTTTTTT	CASREGGTGELFF
TRBV7-9	TRBJ1-3	NA	TRBD1	TGTGCCAGCAGCTTAGACAGGGGGAACACCATATATTTT	CASSLDRGNTIYF
TRBV6-5	TRBJ2-7	NA	NA	TGTGCCAGCACCGCCCCGGGGGACTACGAGCAGTACTTC	CASTAPGDYEQYF